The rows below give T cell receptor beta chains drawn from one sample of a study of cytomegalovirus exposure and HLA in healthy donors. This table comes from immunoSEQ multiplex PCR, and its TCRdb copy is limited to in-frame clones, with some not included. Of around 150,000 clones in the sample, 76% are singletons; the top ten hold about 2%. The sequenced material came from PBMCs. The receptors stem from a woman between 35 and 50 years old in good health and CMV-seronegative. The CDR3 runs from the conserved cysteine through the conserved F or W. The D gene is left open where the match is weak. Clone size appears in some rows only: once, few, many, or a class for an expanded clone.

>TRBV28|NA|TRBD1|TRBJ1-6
CASSDAGTANSPLHF
TGTGCCAGCAGTGATGCCGGGACAGCCAATTCACCCCTCCACTTT
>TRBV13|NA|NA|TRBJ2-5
CASSLSQVARETQYF
TGTGCCAGCAGCTTATCACAGGTGGCGAGAGAGACCCAGTACTTC
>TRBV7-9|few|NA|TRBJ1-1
CASSLAGGTNTEAFF
TGTGCCAGCAGCTTAGCAGGGGGAACTAACACTGAAGCTTTCTTT
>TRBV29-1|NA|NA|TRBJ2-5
CSAEYGTAIRTQYF
TGCAGCGCAGAGTACGGGACTGCCATCAGGACCCAGTACTTC
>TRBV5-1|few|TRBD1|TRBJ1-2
CASSLITGGDYGYTF
TGCGCCAGCAGCCTAATCACAGGGGGCGACTATGGCTACACCTTC
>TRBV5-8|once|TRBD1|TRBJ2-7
CASSTTRDRHPYEQYF
TGTGCCAGCAGCACCACTCGGGACAGGCACCCCTACGAGCAGTACTTC
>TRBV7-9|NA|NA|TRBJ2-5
CASNIGQFAETQYF
TGTGCCAGCAACATTGGACAGTTCGCGGAGACCCAGTACTTC
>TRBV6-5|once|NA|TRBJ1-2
CASSPSNYGYTF
TGTGCCAGCAGCCCGTCTAACTATGGCTACACCTTC
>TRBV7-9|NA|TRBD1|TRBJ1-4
CASSLPGGEKLFF
TGTGCCAGCAGCTTACCAGGGGGTGAAAAACTGTTTTTT
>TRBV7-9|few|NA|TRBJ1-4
CASSSQTPATNEKLFF
TGTGCCAGCAGCTCCCAGACTCCTGCAACTAATGAAAAACTGTTTTTT
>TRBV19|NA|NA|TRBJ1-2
CASWGQGYYGYTF
TGTGCCAGCTGGGGGCAGGGCTACTATGGCTACACCTTC
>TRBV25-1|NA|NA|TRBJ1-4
CASSVAEHEKLFF
TGTGCCAGCAGTGTAGCTGAGCATGAAAAACTGTTTTTT
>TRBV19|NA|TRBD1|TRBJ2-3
CASSPRTGGDTQYF
TGTGCCAGTAGTCCTCGGACAGGAGGAGATACGCAGTATTTT
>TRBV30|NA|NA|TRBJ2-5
CAWSVFSQETQYF
TGTGCCTGGAGTGTTTTCAGTCAAGAGACCCAGTACTTC
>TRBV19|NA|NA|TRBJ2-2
CASSTGNTGELFF
TGTGCCAGTAGTACAGGGAACACCGGGGAGCTGTTTTTT
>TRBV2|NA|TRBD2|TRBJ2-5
CASAGAGGWETQYF
TGTGCCAGCGCGGGAGCGGGAGGGTGGGAGACCCAGTACTTC
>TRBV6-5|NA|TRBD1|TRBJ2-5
CASSYSVGTGEETQYF
TGTGCCAGCAGTTACTCCGTGGGGACAGGCGAAGAGACCCAGTACTTC
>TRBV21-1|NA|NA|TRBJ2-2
CASLPGSAGELFF
TGTGCCAGCCTTCCAGGGTCTGCCGGGGAGCTGTTTTTT
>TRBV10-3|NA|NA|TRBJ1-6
CAISGVASPLHF
TGTGCCATCAGTGGGGTAGCCTCACCCCTCCACTTT
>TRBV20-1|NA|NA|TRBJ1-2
CSAGQPYGYTF
TGCAGTGCTGGACAGCCTTATGGCTACACCTTC
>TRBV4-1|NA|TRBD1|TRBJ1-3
CASSHRQGAHIYF
TGCGCCAGCAGCCATAGACAGGGGGCTCACATATATTTT
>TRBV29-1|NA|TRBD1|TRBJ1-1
CSVPSRQGNTEAFF
TGCAGCGTTCCTTCGAGACAGGGGAACACTGAAGCTTTCTTT
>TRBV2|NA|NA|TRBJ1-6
CASSAGGPQNNSPLHF
TGTGCCAGCAGTGCGGGGGGGCCTCAAAATAATTCACCCCTCCACTTT
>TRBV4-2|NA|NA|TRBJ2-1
CASSRLGGTYNEQFF
TGTGCCAGCAGCCGCCTCGGGGGAACCTACAATGAGCAGTTCTTC
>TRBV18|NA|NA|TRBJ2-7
CASSPGQQMGEQYF
TGTGCCAGCTCACCCGGACAGCAAATGGGCGAGCAGTACTTC
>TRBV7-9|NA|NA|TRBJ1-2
CASSLVKAGDYGYTF
TGTGCCAGCAGCTTAGTCAAGGCAGGGGACTATGGCTACACCTTC
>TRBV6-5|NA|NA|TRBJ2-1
CASSYGSSYNEQFF
TGTGCCAGCAGTTACGGGAGCTCCTACAATGAGCAGTTCTTC
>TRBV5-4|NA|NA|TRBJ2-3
CASSSADSVIGDTQYF
TGTGCCAGCAGCTCGGCAGACAGTGTCATTGGGGATACGCAGTATTTT
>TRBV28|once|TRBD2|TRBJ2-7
CASSFSGSKLAGSSYEQYF
TGTGCCAGCAGTTTTTCGGGGTCCAAACTAGCGGGGAGCAGCTACGAGCAGTACTTC
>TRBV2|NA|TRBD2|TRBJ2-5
CASRDIAGWETQYF
TGTGCCAGCAGGGATATAGCGGGGTGGGAGACCCAGTACTTC
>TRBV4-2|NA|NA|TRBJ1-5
CASSQGREATNSNQPQHF
TGTGCCAGCAGCCAGGGCAGGGAAGCAACTAATAGCAATCAGCCCCAGCATTTT
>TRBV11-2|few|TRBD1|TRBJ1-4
CASSMTGGWVNEKLFF
TGTGCCAGCAGCATGACAGGGGGATGGGTTAATGAAAAACTGTTTTTT
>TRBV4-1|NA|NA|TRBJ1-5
CASSWKLGVDSNQPQHF
TGCGCCAGCAGCTGGAAGCTCGGGGTAGATAGCAATCAGCCCCAGCATTTT
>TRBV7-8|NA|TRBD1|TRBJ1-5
CASSEGTGLNQPQHF
TGTGCCAGCAGCGAAGGGACAGGGCTCAATCAGCCCCAGCATTTT
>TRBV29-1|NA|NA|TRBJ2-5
CSAQHNGGGHYQETQYF
TGCAGCGCCCAACACAATGGGGGGGGACACTACCAAGAGACCCAGTACTTC
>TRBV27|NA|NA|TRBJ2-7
CASSFSGLSYEQYF
TGTGCCAGCAGTTTTTCAGGTCTCTCCTACGAGCAGTACTTC
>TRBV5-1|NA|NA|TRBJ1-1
CASSLNADRNTEAFF
TGCGCCAGCAGCTTGAATGCGGACAGGAACACTGAAGCTTTCTTT
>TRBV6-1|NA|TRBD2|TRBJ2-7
CASSESGGGNPYEQYF
TGTGCCAGCAGTGAATCGGGAGGGGGAAACCCCTACGAGCAGTACTTC
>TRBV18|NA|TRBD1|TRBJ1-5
CASSPNPGQNQPQHF
TGTGCCAGCTCACCGAATCCGGGACAGAATCAGCCCCAGCATTTT
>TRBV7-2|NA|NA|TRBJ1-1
CASSLWTDTEAFF
TGTGCCAGCAGCTTATGGACAGACACTGAAGCTTTCTTT
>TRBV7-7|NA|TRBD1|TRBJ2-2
CASSLGGTGPGELFF
TGTGCCAGCAGCTTAGGAGGGACAGGGCCCGGGGAGCTGTTTTTT
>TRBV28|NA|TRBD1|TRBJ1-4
CASSSQGAGTNEKLFF
TGTGCCAGCAGTTCACAGGGGGCTGGGACTAATGAAAAACTGTTTTTT
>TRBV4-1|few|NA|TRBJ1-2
CASSQDRIRTTNYGYTF
TGCGCCAGCAGCCAAGATCGAATCCGGACAACAAACTATGGCTACACCTTC
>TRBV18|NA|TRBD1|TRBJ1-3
CASSPGQGSGNTIYF
TGTGCCAGCTCACCAGGACAGGGCTCTGGAAACACCATATATTTT
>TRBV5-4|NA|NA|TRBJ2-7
CASSLNSYDLRQYF
TGTGCCAGCAGCCTAAACAGTTACGACCTAAGGCAGTACTTC
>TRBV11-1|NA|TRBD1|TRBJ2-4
CASSVRTGVAKNIQYF
TGTGCCAGCAGCGTCCGGACAGGGGTGGCCAAAAACATTCAGTACTTC
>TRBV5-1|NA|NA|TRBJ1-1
CASSLDGGRNTEAFF
TGCGCCAGCAGCTTGGACGGGGGGCGGAACACTGAAGCTTTCTTT
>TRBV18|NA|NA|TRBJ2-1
CASSNSPADFDEQFF
TGTGCCAGCTCAAATTCCCCCGCGGATTTCGATGAGCAGTTCTTC